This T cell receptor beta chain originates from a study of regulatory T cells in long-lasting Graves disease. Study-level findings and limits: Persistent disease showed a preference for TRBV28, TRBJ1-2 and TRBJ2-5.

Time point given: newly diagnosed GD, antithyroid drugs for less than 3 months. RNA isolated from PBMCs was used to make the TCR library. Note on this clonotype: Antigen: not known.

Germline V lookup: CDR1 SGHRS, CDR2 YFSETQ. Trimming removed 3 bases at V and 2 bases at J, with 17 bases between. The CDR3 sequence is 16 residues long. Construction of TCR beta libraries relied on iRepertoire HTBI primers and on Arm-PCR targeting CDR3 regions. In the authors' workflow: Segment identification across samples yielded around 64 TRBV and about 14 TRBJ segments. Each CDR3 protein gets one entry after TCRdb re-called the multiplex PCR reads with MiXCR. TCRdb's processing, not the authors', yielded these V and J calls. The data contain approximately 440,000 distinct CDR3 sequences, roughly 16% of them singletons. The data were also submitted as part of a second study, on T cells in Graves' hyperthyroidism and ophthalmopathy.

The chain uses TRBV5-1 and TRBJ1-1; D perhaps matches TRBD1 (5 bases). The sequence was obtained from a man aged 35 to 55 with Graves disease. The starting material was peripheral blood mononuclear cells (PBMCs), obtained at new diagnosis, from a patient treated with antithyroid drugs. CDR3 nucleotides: TGCGCCAGCAGCTCCAACCAGGGAGGGCCAAACACTGAAGCTTTCTTT. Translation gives CASSSNQGGPNTEAFF. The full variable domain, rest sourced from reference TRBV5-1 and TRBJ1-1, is KAGVTQTPRYLIKTRGQQVTLSCSPISGHRSVSWYQQTPGQGLQFLFEYFSETQRNKGNFPGRFSGRQFSNSRSEMNVSTLELGDSALYLCASSSNQGGPNTEAFFGQGTRLTVV.